This note documents a single T cell receptor beta chain sequence. Other nucleotide sequences from this sample produce the same CDR3. Produced via immunoSEQ multiplex PCR; TCRdb's table is partial and in-frame only. Found here are 150,000 or so clones, 81% of them singletons; the top ten hold about 2%. The sample belongs to a study of cytotoxic CD8 clonotypes in ibrutinib-treated CLL. CDR3 length: 14 amino acids. Looked up from germline, CDR1 is SEHNR and CDR2 is FQNEAQ (reference sequence). V dropped 5 bases and J dropped 2 bases, with 13 bases sitting between them. This sequence originates from a human donor with chronic lymphocytic leukemia. V usage is TRBV7-9 and J usage is TRBJ2-7; D might be TRBD1 or TRBD2, each matching 5 bases. The sequenced sample was PBMCs, obtained after 12 months of ibrutinib treatment. CDR3 coding DNA: TGTGCCAGCAGCCCTGACCGGGACGCCTACGAGCAGTACTTC. The encoded protein is CASSPDRDAYEQYF.